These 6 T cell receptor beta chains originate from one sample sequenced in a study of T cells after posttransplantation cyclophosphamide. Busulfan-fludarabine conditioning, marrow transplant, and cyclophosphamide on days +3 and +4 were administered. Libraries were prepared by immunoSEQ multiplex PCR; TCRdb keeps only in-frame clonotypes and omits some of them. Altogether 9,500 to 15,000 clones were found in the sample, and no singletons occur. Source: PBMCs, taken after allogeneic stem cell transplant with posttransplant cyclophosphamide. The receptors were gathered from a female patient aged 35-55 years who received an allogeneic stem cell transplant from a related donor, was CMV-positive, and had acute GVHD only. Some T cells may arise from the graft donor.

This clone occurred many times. The CDR3 sequence: CASSLLRTGELFF. CDR3 sequence (DNA): TGTGCCAGCAGCCTACTCCGAACCGGGGAGCTGTTTTTT. The rearrangement links TRBV7-8 to TRBJ2-2; D gene uncertain. Germline CDR1 SGHVS, CDR2 FQNEAQ. CDR3 length: 13 residues. V lost 5 bases, J lost 5 bases, and 9 bases lay in between.

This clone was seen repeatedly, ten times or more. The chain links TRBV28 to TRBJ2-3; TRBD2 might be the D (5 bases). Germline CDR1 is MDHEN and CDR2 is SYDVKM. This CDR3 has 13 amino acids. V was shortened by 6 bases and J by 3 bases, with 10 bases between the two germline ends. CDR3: CASRFTGTDTQYF. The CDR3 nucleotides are TGTGCCAGCAGGTTCACGGGGACAGATACGCAGTATTTT. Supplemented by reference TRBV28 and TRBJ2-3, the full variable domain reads DVKVTQSSRYLVKRTGEKVFLECVQDMDHENMFWYRQDPGLGLRLIYFSYDVKMKEKGDIPEGYSVSREKKERFSLILESASTNQTSMYLCASRFTGTDTQYFGPGTRLTVL.

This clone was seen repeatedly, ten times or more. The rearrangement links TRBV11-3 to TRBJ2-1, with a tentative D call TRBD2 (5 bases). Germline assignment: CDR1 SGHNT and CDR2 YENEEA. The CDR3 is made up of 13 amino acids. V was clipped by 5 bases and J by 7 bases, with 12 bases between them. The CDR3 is CASSLTTGNEQFF. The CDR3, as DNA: TGTGCCAGCAGCCTAACGACGGGGAATGAGCAGTTCTTC.

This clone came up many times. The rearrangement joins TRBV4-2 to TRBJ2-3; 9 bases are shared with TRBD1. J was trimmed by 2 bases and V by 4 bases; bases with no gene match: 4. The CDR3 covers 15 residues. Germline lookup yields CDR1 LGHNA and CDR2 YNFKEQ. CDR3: CASSPGQGHTDTQYF. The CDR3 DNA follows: TGTGCCAGCAGCCCGGGACAGGGACACACAGATACGCAGTATTTT.

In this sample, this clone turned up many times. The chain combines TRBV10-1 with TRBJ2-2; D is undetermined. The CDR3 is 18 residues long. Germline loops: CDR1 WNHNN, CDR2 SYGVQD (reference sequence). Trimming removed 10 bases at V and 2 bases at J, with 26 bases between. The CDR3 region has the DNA TGCGCCACACACGCACGGTTAGGATCTAGGTTTAACACCGGGGAGCTGTTTTTT. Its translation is CATHARLGSRFNTGELFF.

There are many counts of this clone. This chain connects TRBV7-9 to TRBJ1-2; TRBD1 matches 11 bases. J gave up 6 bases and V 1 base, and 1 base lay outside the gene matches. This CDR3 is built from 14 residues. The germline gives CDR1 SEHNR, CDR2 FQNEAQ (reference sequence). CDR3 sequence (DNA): TGTGCCAGCAGCTTAGAGGGACAGGGGGATGGCTACACCTTC. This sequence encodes CASSLEGQGDGYTF.